Following are 21 T cell receptor beta chains from one sample sequenced in a study of blood T cell repertoires in COVID-19. TCRdb's table, derived via immunoSEQ multiplex PCR, lists solely in-frame clones and lacks some. In the table there are approximately 150,000 clones, around 86% of which are singletons. Sequenced material: peripheral blood. The receptors were gathered from a man in his 70s who had recovered from COVID-19.

This clone has just one count. The chain couples TRBV28 to TRBJ2-7; 9 nucleotides align to TRBD1. The V segment lost 3 bases and the J segment 5 bases; nucleotides outside the gene matches: 8. The CDR3 extends over 15 amino acids. The V gene's germline CDR1 is MDHEN and CDR2 SYDVKM. The CDR3 DNA reads as TGTGCCAGCAGTTTTTCCGGACAGGGGAAAAACGAGCAGTACTTC. Its translation is CASSFSGQGKNEQYF.

The V gene is TRBV7-2, the J gene TRBJ2-2, with TRBD2 matching 7 bases. CDR1 and CDR2 from the germline V gene are SGHTA and FQGNSA. With V trimmed by 3 bases and J by 1 base, 8 bases remained unmatched. The CDR3 runs 17 residues. DNA of the CDR3: TGTGCCAGCAGCTTCCGGGGGAGGGCGGGGAACACCGGGGAGCTGTTTTTT. Encoded protein: CASSFRGRAGNTGELFF.

CDR3 protein: CASSLERGELFF. In DNA form, the CDR3 reads TGCGCCAGCAGCTTGGAGAGAGGGGAGCTGTTTTTT. The chain has TRBV5-1 and TRBJ2-2, with unresolved D. The CDR3 has 12 amino acids. The V and J ends lost 0 bases and 8 bases respectively, with 5 bases between them. Germline V gene sequence: CDR1 SGHRS, CDR2 YFSETQ.

This clone was seen only once. The chain carries TRBV3-1 (or the pseudogene TRBV3-2) and TRBJ2-1; the D gene is possibly TRBD2 (5 bases). Germline CDR1 and CDR2: LGHDT and YNNKEL (reference sequence). The CDR3 spans 14 residues. Trimming took off 0 bases at V and 9 bases at J, with 12 bases between the two ends. The CDR3 DNA reads TGTGCCAGCAGCCAAGATACCCGCCGGGGTGAGCAGTTCTTC. Protein product: CASSQDTRRGEQFF.

The V and J genes are TRBV4-3 and TRBJ2-5; the D is unclear. The length of the CDR3 is 13 residues. Germline CDR1 and CDR2: LGHNA and YSLEER. Deletions cut 3 bases from V and 5 bases from J, with 10 bases between. The CDR3 sequence: CASSHVLGETQYF. CDR3 nucleotide sequence: TGCGCCAGCAGCCATGTACTGGGCGAGACCCAGTACTTC.

CDR3 bases: TGTGCCAGCAGCGACACAACAGGGATAGCTTTCTTT. Translated: CASSDTTGIAFF. This chain uses TRBV28 with TRBJ1-1; possible D gene TRBD1, 6 bases. V dropped 6 bases and J dropped 10 bases, with 15 bases sitting between them. This CDR3 has 12 residues. Per the germline V gene, CDR1 is MDHEN and CDR2 is SYDVKM.

With regard to this clone: The same CDR3 also results from other DNA sequences found in this sample. This rearrangement joins TRBV28 to TRBJ2-7, with D hard to call. The CDR3 is made up of 12 amino acids. CDR1 is MDHEN, CDR2 SYDVKM, per germline. V was cut by 1 base and J by 3 bases, with 4 bases left in between. The CDR3 here is CASSLYSYEQYF. In DNA form, the CDR3 reads TGTGCCAGCAGTTTATATAGCTACGAGCAGTACTTC.

The gene calls are TRBV18 and TRBJ2-1; TRBD2 matches 11 bases. Germline-derived CDR1 and CDR2 are KGHSH and LQKENI. The J segment lost 3 bases and the V segment lost 3 bases, leaving 4 bases of the junction unmatched. The CDR3 length is 16 residues. CDR3 sequence (DNA): TGTGCCAGCTCACCGGGACTAGCGGTATTCTACAATGAGCAGTTCTTC. Its translation is CASSPGLAVFYNEQFF.

This clone came up a few times. V is TRBV5-1 and J is TRBJ1-4; D is perhaps TRBD1 (5 bases). This CDR3 region has 13 residues. The V gene's germline CDR1 is SGHRS and CDR2 YFSETQ. Trimming cost V 1 base and J 10 bases, with 11 bases left between them. CDR3 loop: CASSLSGQGKLFF. The CDR3 coding sequence is TGCGCCAGCAGCTTGTCAGGGCAGGGAAAACTGTTTTTT.

The rearrangement joins TRBV6-1 to TRBJ2-2; no definite D call. The CDR3 runs 15 residues. Trimming stripped 2 bases from V and 3 bases from J, with 10 bases between. Germline CDR1 MNHNS, CDR2 SASEGT. The CDR3 is CASSEIGRHTGELFF. DNA of the CDR3: TGTGCCAGCAGTGAAATCGGCAGGCACACCGGGGAGCTGTTTTTT.

In this sample, this clone turned up a few times. The genes are TRBV4-3 and TRBJ2-5; weak D call: TRBD1 (6 bases). The V and J ends lost 2 bases and 4 bases respectively, with 11 bases between them. The CDR3 extends over 14 amino acids. The germline gives CDR1 LGHNA, CDR2 YSLEER. CDR3 nucleotides: TGCGCCAGCAGCCAATTTGCAGGGGCAGAGACCCAGTACTTC. The encoded protein is CASSQFAGAETQYF.

The chain links TRBV5-4 to TRBJ2-2, with 8 bases matching TRBD1. Per the germline V gene, CDR1 is SGHNT and CDR2 is YYREEE (reference sequence). Trimming at V came to 0 bases and at J to 5 bases, leaving 3 bases not matched to a gene. The CDR3 spans 15 residues. As DNA, the CDR3 is TGTGCCAGCAGCTTGGGGTGGACAGGGACCGGGGAGCTGTTTTTT. Translation gives CASSLGWTGTGELFF.

The table lists this clone with a few counts. The chain combines TRBV5-6 with TRBJ1-1; 7 bases fit TRBD1. Germline loops: CDR1 SGHDT, CDR2 YYEEEE. CDR3 length equals 12 residues. Unmatched junction bases numbered 5, after V lost 5 bases and J lost 7 bases. CDR3 nucleotide sequence: TGTGCCAGCAGGTCCGGGACAGTTGAAGCTTTCTTT. Translated: CASRSGTVEAFF.

The CDR3 region is CASIQTRDRGTMNTEAFF. CDR3 in DNA: TGTGCCAGCATCCAGACCCGGGACAGGGGCACTATGAACACTGAAGCTTTCTTT. J is TRBJ1-1 and V is TRBV5-6; 10 nucleotides align to TRBD1. Germline CDR1 is SGHDT and CDR2 is YYEEEE. Germline trimming cut 6 bases from V and 0 bases from J; bases unmatched to any gene: 14. The CDR3 length is 18 residues.

This clone has only one observation. The chain employs TRBV6-1 and TRBJ1-1; a weak D match, TRBD1 (6 bases). The CDR3 extends over 14 amino acids. Trimming took off 3 bases at V and 7 bases at J, with 15 bases between the two ends. Germline lookup yields CDR1 MNHNS and CDR2 SASEGT. CDR3 in amino acids: CASSDTGSRSEAFF. The CDR3 DNA reads as TGTGCCAGCAGTGATACAGGGTCCCGCAGTGAAGCTTTCTTT.

The rearrangement joins TRBV15 to TRBJ2-1; D is uncertain. The CDR3 sequence is 18 residues long. The V end lost 0 bases, the J end lost 0 bases, and 15 bases lay between the germline ends. Germline V CDR1 and CDR2: LNHNV, YYDKDF (reference sequence). CDR3 nucleotides: TGTGCCACCAGCAGAGAAGCGCCCCTACGAAGCTCCTACAATGAGCAGTTCTTC. Protein sequence: CATSREAPLRSSYNEQFF. The full variable domain, in which reference TRBV15 and TRBJ2-1 provide the parts outside the CDR3, is DAMVIQNPRYQVTQFGKPVTLSCSQTLNHNVMYWYQQKSSQAPKLLFHYYDKDFNNEADTPDNFQSRRPNTSFCFLDIRSPGLGDTAMYLCATSREAPLRSSYNEQFFGPGTRLTVL.

The rearrangement links TRBV7-2 to TRBJ2-7, with 8 positions matching TRBD2. CDR1 and CDR2 from the germline V gene are SGHTA and FQGNSA. CDR3 size: 14 residues. Trimming cost V 4 bases and J 2 bases; bases outside gene matches: 4. The CDR3 DNA sequence: TGTGCCAGCAGCTCCACTAGCGGCCCCTACGAGCAGTACTTC. Protein: CASSSTSGPYEQYF.

The rearrangement uses TRBV28 and TRBJ2-5; no reliable D call. V shed 6 bases and J shed 5 bases, with 7 bases lying between them. Germline values: CDR1 MDHEN, CDR2 SYDVKM. The CDR3 has 11 residues. The CDR3 DNA reads TGTGCCAGCAGAAATAGTGAGACCCAGTACTTC. Protein sequence: CASRNSETQYF.

The chain combines TRBV4-1 with TRBJ2-3, with D maybe TRBD2 (5 bases). The V end was cut by 0 bases, the J end by 6 bases, with 19 bases between. CDR3 length equals 17 residues. Germline V gene lookup returns CDR1 MGHRA and CDR2 YSYEKL. The CDR3 here is CASSQDWSGQRPDTQYF. The CDR3 DNA sequence: TGCGCCAGCAGCCAAGATTGGAGCGGCCAGCGTCCGGATACGCAGTATTTT.

The rearrangement links TRBV5-1 to TRBJ1-2, with 7 bases that match TRBD1. The V segment lost 4 bases and the J segment 4 bases; nucleotides outside the gene matches: 4. Germline V gene sequence: CDR1 SGHRS, CDR2 YFSETQ. The CDR3 loop spans 13 amino acids. The CDR3 sequence is CASSRDSSYGYTF. CDR3 DNA sequence: TGCGCCAGCAGCAGGGACAGCTCCTATGGCTACACCTTC.

V is TRBV2 and J is TRBJ1-1; the match to TRBD1 covers 7 bases. From germline, CDR1 is SNHLY and CDR2 FYNNEI. J was trimmed by 2 bases and V by 2 bases; bases with no gene match: 11. The CDR3 length is 17 residues. The chain's CDR3 is CASSERGGAKSNTEAFF. CDR3 DNA sequence: TGTGCCAGCAGTGAAAGAGGGGGCGCGAAGTCAAACACTGAAGCTTTCTTT.